This TCR beta chain was captured in a study of breast tumors, draining lymph nodes, adjacent tissues. There are 15 residues in the CDR3. V shed 7 bases, J shed 6 bases, and the junction held 14 bases outside the gene matches. Looked up from germline, CDR1 is MNHEY and CDR2 is SVGAGI. TCRdb analysed the multiplex PCR reads with MiXCR anew, one entry per CDR3 protein. The sample lists around 140,000 distinct CDR3 sequences; approximately 20% were seen once. Breast cancer patients provided tissue from their axillary draining lymph nodes. This clonotype was counted many times. The sample was axillary lymph node tissue. The source of this sequence is a female donor with breast cancer. Some clones in this sample may be carry-over from other donors' samples. The genes are TRBV6-5 and TRBJ2-7, with 8 positions matching TRBD2. The CDR3 region has the DNA TGTGCCAGCACGGGGGGGAGGGGGGTCTACGGCGAGCAGTACTTC. Translated, it gives CASTGGRGVYGEQYF.